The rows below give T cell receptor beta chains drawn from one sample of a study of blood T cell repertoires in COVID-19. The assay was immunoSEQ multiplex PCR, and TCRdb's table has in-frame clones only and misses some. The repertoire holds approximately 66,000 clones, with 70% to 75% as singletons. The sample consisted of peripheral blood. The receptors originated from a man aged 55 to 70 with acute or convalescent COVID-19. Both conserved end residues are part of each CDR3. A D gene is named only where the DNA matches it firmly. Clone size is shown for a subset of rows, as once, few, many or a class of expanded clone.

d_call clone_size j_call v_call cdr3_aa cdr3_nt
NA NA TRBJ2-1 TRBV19 CASSIGRDNEQFF TGTGCCAGTAGTATTGGCAGGGACAATGAGCAGTTCTTC
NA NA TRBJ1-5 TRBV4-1 CASSPFAGNQPQHF TGCGCCAGCAGCCCGTTCGCGGGCAATCAGCCCCAGCATTTT
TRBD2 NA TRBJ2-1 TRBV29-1 CSAEREGSYNEQFF TGCAGCGCGGAACGGGAGGGCTCCTACAATGAGCAGTTCTTC
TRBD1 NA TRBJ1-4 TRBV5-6 CASSPRTGGGEKLFF TGTGCCAGCAGCCCGAGGACAGGGGGCGGTGAAAAACTGTTTTTT
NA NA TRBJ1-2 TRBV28 CASSDADYGYTF TGTGCCAGCAGCGATGCAGATTATGGCTACACCTTC
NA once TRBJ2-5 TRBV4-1 CASSQAGGQQETQYF TGCGCCAGCAGCCAAGCCGGTGGACAGCAAGAGACCCAGTACTTC
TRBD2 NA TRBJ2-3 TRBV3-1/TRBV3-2 CASSRTSGRTDTQYF TGTGCCAGCAGCCGGACTAGCGGGAGGACAGATACGCAGTATTTT
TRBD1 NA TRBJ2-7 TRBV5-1 CASSPEAGQGGEQYF TGCGCCAGCAGCCCGGAGGCAGGACAGGGAGGCGAGCAGTACTTC
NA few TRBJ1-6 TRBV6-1 CASSEAQGHVNSPLHF TGTGCCAGCAGTGAGGCACAGGGTCATGTAAATTCACCCCTCCACTTT
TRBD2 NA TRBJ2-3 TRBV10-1 CASSTLAGSTDTQYF TGCGCCAGCAGTACGCTAGCGGGTTCAACAGATACGCAGTATTTT
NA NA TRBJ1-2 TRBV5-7 CASRTLGRGYGYTF TGTGCCAGCAGAACTCTGGGAAGGGGATATGGCTACACCTTC
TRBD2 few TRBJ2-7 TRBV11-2 CASSLGAGGYEQYF TGTGCCAGCAGCTTGGGAGCGGGGGGCTACGAGCAGTACTTC
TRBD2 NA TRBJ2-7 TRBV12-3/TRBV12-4 CASSFSSGYEQYF TGTGCCAGCAGTTTTTCTAGCGGATACGAGCAGTACTTC
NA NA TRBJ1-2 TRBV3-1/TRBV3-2 CASSQRQLGGYTF TGTGCCAGCAGCCAGAGACAGTTGGGAGGCTACACCTTC
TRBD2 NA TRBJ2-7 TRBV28 CASSLYVSGSRDEQYF TGTGCCAGCAGTTTATACGTAAGCGGGAGCCGGGACGAGCAGTACTTC
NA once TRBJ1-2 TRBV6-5 CASRPLGGGYTF TGTGCCAGCAGACCGTTGGGAGGTGGCTACACCTTC
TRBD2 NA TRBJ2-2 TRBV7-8 CANSGLATGELFF TGTGCCAATTCGGGACTAGCGACCGGGGAGCTGTTTTTT
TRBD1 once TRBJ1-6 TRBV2 CASSWDSDNSPLHF TGTGCCAGCAGTTGGGACAGTGATAATTCACCCCTCCACTTT
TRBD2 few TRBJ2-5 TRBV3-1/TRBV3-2 CASSRGLAGGEGETQYF TGTGCCAGCAGCCGAGGGCTAGCGGGAGGCGAGGGGGAGACCCAGTACTTC
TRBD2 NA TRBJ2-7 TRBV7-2 CARPLTSATYEQYF TGTGCCCGCCCCCTGACTAGCGCCACCTACGAGCAGTACTTC
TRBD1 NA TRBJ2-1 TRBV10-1 CASSEQVGTGGRNEQFF TGCGCCAGCAGTGAGCAAGTGGGGACAGGGGGAAGAAATGAGCAGTTCTTC
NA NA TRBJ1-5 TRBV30 CAWSGHGNQPQHF TGTGCCTGGAGCGGACACGGCAATCAGCCCCAGCATTTT
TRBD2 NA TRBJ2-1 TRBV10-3 CAISESTSGGFNEQFF TGTGCCATCAGTGAGTCGACTAGCGGGGGGTTTAATGAGCAGTTCTTC
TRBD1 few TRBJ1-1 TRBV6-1 CASSEMTGVGTEAFF TGTGCCAGCAGTGAAATGACAGGGGTAGGGACTGAAGCTTTCTTT
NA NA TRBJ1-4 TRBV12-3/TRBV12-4 CASSLRIEEKLFF TGTGCCAGCAGTTTACGTATCGAGGAGAAACTGTTTTTT
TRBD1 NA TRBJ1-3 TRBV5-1 CASSLGQGDGNTIYF TGCGCCAGCAGCTTGGGACAGGGGGACGGAAACACCATATATTTT
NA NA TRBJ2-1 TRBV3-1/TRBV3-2 CASSQESGTYNEQFF TGTGCCAGCAGCCAAGAAAGCGGAACTTACAATGAGCAGTTCTTC
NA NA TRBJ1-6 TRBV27 CASSIGESSYNSPLHF TGTGCCAGCAGCATCGGGGAAAGCTCCTATAATTCACCCCTCCACTTT
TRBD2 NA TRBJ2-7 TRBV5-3 CARSLETSGNFEQYF TGTGCCAGAAGCTTGGAAACTAGCGGGAATTTCGAGCAGTACTTC
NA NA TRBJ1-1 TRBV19 CASSQGTYTEAFF TGTGCCAGTAGTCAGGGGACCTACACTGAAGCTTTCTTT
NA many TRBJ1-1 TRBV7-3 CASSLDLNTEAFF TGTGCCAGCAGCCTAGACTTGAACACTGAAGCTTTCTTT
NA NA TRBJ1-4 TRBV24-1 CATSYTGTNEKLFF TGTGCCACCAGTTATACAGGGACTAATGAAAAACTGTTTTTT
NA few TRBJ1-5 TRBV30 CAWTDSSGQPQHF TGTGCCTGGACGGACAGTTCCGGTCAGCCCCAGCATTTT
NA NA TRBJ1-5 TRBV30 CAWSPQEAGWYQPQHF TGTGCCTGGAGCCCCCAAGAGGCAGGGTGGTACCAGCCCCAGCATTTT
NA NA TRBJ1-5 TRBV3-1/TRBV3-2 CASSQNGHSSNQPQHF TGTGCCAGCAGCCAAAATGGTCACAGCTCCAATCAGCCCCAGCATTTT
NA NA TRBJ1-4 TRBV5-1 CASREELGEKLFF TGCGCCAGCAGGGAGGAACTAGGTGAAAAACTGTTTTTT
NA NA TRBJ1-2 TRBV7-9 CASSSSTSLSGYTF TGTGCCAGCAGCTCCTCGACATCCCTTTCGGGCTACACCTTC
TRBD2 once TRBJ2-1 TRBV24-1 CATSDSSGSLSYEQFF TGTGCCACCAGTGATTCTAGCGGGAGCTTGTCGTATGAGCAGTTCTTC
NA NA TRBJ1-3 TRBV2 CASIRDNGNTIYF TGTGCCAGCATCAGGGACAACGGAAACACCATATATTTT
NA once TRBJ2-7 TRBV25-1 CASSEGRDEQYF TGTGCCAGCAGTGAAGGGCGGGACGAGCAGTACTTC
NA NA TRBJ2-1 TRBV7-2 CASFRGSSYNEQFF TGTGCCAGCTTTAGAGGTTCTTCCTACAATGAGCAGTTCTTC
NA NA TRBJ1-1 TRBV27 CASSLTRQATNTEAFF TGTGCCAGCAGTTTAACCCGCCAGGCCACGAACACTGAAGCTTTCTTT
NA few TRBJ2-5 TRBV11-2 CASSLGETQYF TGTGCCAGCAGCCTCGGAGAGACCCAGTACTTC
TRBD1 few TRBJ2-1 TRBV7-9 CASGIQGARYNEQFF TGTGCCAGCGGGATACAGGGGGCGCGGTACAATGAGCAGTTCTTC
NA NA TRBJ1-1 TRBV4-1 CASSRETRNTEAFF TGCGCCAGCAGCCGAGAAACACGAAACACTGAAGCTTTCTTT
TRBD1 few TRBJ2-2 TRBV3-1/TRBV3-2 CASSGRDRWPGELFF TGTGCCAGCAGCGGACGGGACAGGTGGCCCGGGGAGCTGTTTTTT
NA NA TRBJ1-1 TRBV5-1 CASSVERGTTNTEAFF TGCGCCAGCAGCGTCGAACGGGGAACAACGAACACTGAAGCTTTCTTT
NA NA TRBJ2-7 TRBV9 CASSAQARGAEQYF TGTGCCAGCAGCGCCCAAGCAAGGGGCGCCGAGCAGTACTTC
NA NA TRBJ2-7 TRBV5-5 CASSWGPRGVYEQYF TGTGCCAGCAGCTGGGGTCCAAGGGGCGTGTACGAGCAGTACTTC
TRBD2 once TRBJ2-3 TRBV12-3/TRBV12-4 CASFSAGTDTQYF TGTGCCAGTTTTTCAGCGGGAACAGATACGCAGTATTTT
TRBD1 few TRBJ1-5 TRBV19 CASSRRDRGEQPQHF TGTGCCAGTAGTAGACGAGACAGGGGTGAACAGCCCCAGCATTTT
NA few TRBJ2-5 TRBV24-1 CATSEYRDMETQYF TGTGCCACCAGTGAGTACAGGGATATGGAGACCCAGTACTTC